The rows below give T cell receptor beta chains drawn from one sample of a study of Ad26.COV2.S vaccination and SARS-CoV-2 variants. Assay used: immunoSEQ multiplex PCR; TCRdb lists only in-frame clones, some missing. The table has approximately 340,000 clones, around 83% seen once; the top ten hold roughly 3.1%. Sequenced material: peripheral blood, taken in a trial of Ad26.COV2.S vaccine versus placebo. The receptors were gathered from a person aged 18-60 years who received the Ad26.COV2.S COVID-19 vaccine or a placebo. CDR3s include the opening cysteine and the closing phenylalanine or tryptophan. The D gene is left open where the match is weak. Clone size is not always given. Where it is, it says once, few, many or a class for expanded clones.

D	V	J	size	DNA	CDR3
.	TRBV5-6	TRBJ1-3	.	TGTGCCAGCAGCTTCGCAGCGGCCGGGGTAAGAGTAGACACCATATATTTT	CASSFAAAGVRVDTIYF
.	TRBV18	TRBJ2-5	.	TGTGCCAGCTCACATCGGACTTCTCAAGAGACCCAGTACTTC	CASSHRTSQETQYF
.	TRBV4-3	TRBJ1-5	.	TGCGCCAGCAGCCAAGATCTCTTGGGGCAGGGAAGTCAGCCCCAGCATTTT	CASSQDLLGQGSQPQHF
TRBD2	TRBV9	TRBJ2-3	.	TGTGCCAGCAGCGTGTTTAGCGGGAGTGGAGCAGATACGCAGTATTTT	CASSVFSGSGADTQYF
.	TRBV7-2	TRBJ2-3	.	TGTGCCAGCAGCTCTTCCCCCGGGGCTATGCAGTATTTT	CASSSSPGAMQYF
.	TRBV30	TRBJ1-4	.	TGTGCCTGGACCGCTGCCCCAACAGACAGGAGGGCCCATGAAAAACTGTTTTTT	CAWTAAPTDRRAHEKLFF
.	TRBV19	TRBJ2-5	once	TGTGCCAGTAGGGGTCACCTCCAAGAGACCCAGTACTTC	CASRGHLQETQYF
TRBD1	TRBV6-5	TRBJ2-3	.	TGTGCCAGCAGTAACCGGGACAGGGGCTCAGATACGCAGTATTTT	CASSNRDRGSDTQYF
TRBD1	TRBV9	TRBJ1-2	.	TGTGCCAGCAGCGTAGCCACAGGGGGAAGGTATGACTACACCTTC	CASSVATGGRYDYTF
TRBD1	TRBV6-6	TRBJ2-7	.	TGTGCCAGCAGTTACTCCACAGGGGCCCGCTACGAGCAGTACTTC	CASSYSTGARYEQYF
.	TRBV27	TRBJ2-7	.	TGTGCCAGCAGTTTCCAAACTAGACTCGGTGGGGTTGCCTACGAGCAGTACTTC	CASSFQTRLGGVAYEQYF
TRBD1	TRBV28	TRBJ2-5	.	TGTGCCAGCAGTTCAGGGGGTGGTGAGACCCAGTACTTC	CASSSGGGETQYF
.	TRBV4-3	TRBJ2-6	few	TGCGCCAGCAGCCAAGAAAGTGGGACAGGGGCCAACGTCCTGACTTTC	CASSQESGTGANVLTF
TRBD1	TRBV4-3	TRBJ2-5	.	TGCGCCAGCAGCTACGGCCTGGGACAGGAAGAGACCCAGTACTTC	CASSYGLGQEETQYF
.	TRBV5-6	TRBJ2-2	.	TGTGCCAGCAGCTTGGGGGAGGTAACCTTGGCCGGGGAGCTGTTTTTT	CASSLGEVTLAGELFF
TRBD1	TRBV3-1/TRBV3-2	TRBJ1-1	.	TGTGCCAGCAGCCGCGACAGGGAAGTAGACACTGAAGCTTTCTTT	CASSRDREVDTEAFF
.	TRBV2	TRBJ2-4	.	TGTGCCAGCGGAGAAGCGGCTGCCAAAAACATTCAGTACTTC	CASGEAAAKNIQYF